These T cell receptor beta chains were read from a single sample in a study of blood T cells in healthy people across ages. TCRdb re-analysed the 5' RACE reads in MiXCR, keeping a single row per CDR3 protein. There are 800,000 to 900,000 distinct CDR3 sequences in the sample; around 68% occur only once, and 28% lies in the top ten. Material: blood. These receptors were obtained from a man aged 30 to 45 in good health. The CDR3 runs from the conserved cysteine through the conserved F or W. D genes are given only for firm matches. Size is omitted from some rows. Given values are once, few, many or a class for expanded clones.

TRBJ2-4,NA,TRBV12-3/TRBV12-4,few,CASSPQAKNIQYF,TGTGCCAGCAGCCCCCAAGCCAAAAACATTCAGTACTTC
TRBJ2-1,TRBD2,TRBV12-3/TRBV12-4,NA,CASSLGLAANNEQFF,TGTGCCAGCAGTTTAGGTCTAGCGGCCAACAATGAGCAGTTCTTC
TRBJ2-1,NA,TRBV6-5,NA,CASSRGTDNEQFF,TGTGCCAGCAGCCGCGGGACAGACAATGAGCAGTTCTTC
TRBJ2-7,TRBD1,TRBV27,NA,CASSVQGGASYNEQYF,TGTGCCAGCAGTGTACAGGGGGGCGCTAGCTACAATGAGCAGTACTTC
TRBJ1-6,NA,TRBV4-1,NA,CASSQGYGEDSPLHF,TGCGCCAGCAGCCAAGGGTATGGCGAGGATTCACCCCTCCACTTT
TRBJ2-7,NA,TRBV29-1,NA,CSVAIRETYEQYF,TGCAGCGTTGCTATCAGGGAAACCTACGAGCAGTACTTC
TRBJ2-7,TRBD2,TRBV6-5,NA,CASSYRWVAGDSYEQYF,TGTGCCAGCAGTTACCGATGGGTAGCGGGGGACTCCTACGAGCAGTACTTC
TRBJ2-1,NA,TRBV2,NA,CASSGTGIYNEQFF,TGTGCCAGCAGTGGAACAGGGATCTACAATGAGCAGTTCTTC
TRBJ2-5,TRBD2,TRBV20-1,NA,CSGRTGGQETQYF,TGCAGTGGGAGAACGGGGGGGCAGGAGACCCAGTACTTC
TRBJ2-1,NA,TRBV6-2/TRBV6-3,NA,CASNDIKYNGQFF,TGTGCCAGCAACGACATAAAATACAATGGGCAGTTCTTC
TRBJ2-5,TRBD1,TRBV28,NA,CASSFLGTAVQETQYF,TGTGCCAGCAGTTTTTTGGGGACAGCGGTCCAAGAGACCCAGTACTTC
TRBJ2-1,NA,TRBV6-5,NA,CASSYSAGDGQFF,TGTGCCAGCAGTTACTCTGCAGGGGATGGGCAGTTCTTC
TRBJ2-5,NA,TRBV6-5,few,CAGSKGWKYF,TGTGCCGGGTCTAAGGGTTGGAAGTACTTC
TRBJ2-1,NA,TRBV3-1,NA,CASSQDRGLQRHNEQFF,TGTGCCAGCAGCCAAGATCGGGGACTCCAGCGCCACAATGAGCAGTTCTTC
TRBJ1-5,TRBD1,TRBV10-3,few,CAISDGDRGFDQPQHF,TGTGCCATCAGTGACGGGGACAGGGGATTTGATCAGCCCCAGCATTTT
TRBJ2-3,NA,TRBV12-3/TRBV12-4,few,CASSSHLRRPDTQYF,TGTGCCAGCAGTTCCCACCTTAGGCGCCCAGATACGCAGTATTTT
TRBJ1-6,TRBD1,TRBV3-1,NA,CASSQRPFDRGNSPLHF,TGTGCCAGCAGCCAACGTCCCTTTGACAGGGGAAATTCACCCCTCCACTTT
TRBJ2-7,TRBD1,TRBV27,once,CASSHGGQGASQYF,TGTGCCAGCAGCCATGGCGGACAGGGGGCGTCTCAGTACTTC
TRBJ1-2,NA,TRBV6-5,NA,CASSPETRLGYTF,TGTGCCAGCAGCCCCGAGACAAGGCTTGGCTACACCTTC
TRBJ1-1,NA,TRBV7-9,NA,CASSFREPEGEAFF,TGTGCCAGCAGCTTTAGGGAACCAGAAGGTGAAGCTTTCTTT
TRBJ2-1,TRBD2,TRBV14,NA,CASSRLYTSGYNEQFF,TGTGCCAGCAGCCGCCTATACACTAGCGGATACAACGAGCAGTTCTTC
TRBJ2-2,NA,TRBV7-2,once,CASSLVGPRNTGELFF,TGTGCCAGCAGCTTAGTGGGCCCCAGGAACACCGGGGAGCTGTTTTTT
TRBJ2-7,TRBD2,TRBV7-2,few,CASSLLAGAGYEQYF,TGTGCCAGCAGCTTACTAGCGGGGGCCGGCTACGAGCAGTACTTC
TRBJ2-7,NA,TRBV20-1,NA,CSARDLEGYSEQYF,TGCAGTGCTAGAGATCTAGAGGGCTACAGCGAGCAGTACTTC
TRBJ2-3,NA,TRBV20-1,NA,CSAQARGPDTQYF,TGCAGTGCTCAAGCCCGGGGGCCAGATACGCAGTATTTT
TRBJ2-1,NA,TRBV25-1,NA,CASSERGNGEQFF,TGTGCCAGCAGTGAAAGAGGGAACGGTGAGCAGTTCTTC
TRBJ1-4,TRBD1,TRBV7-2,few,CASSFQGASEKLFF,TGTGCCAGCAGCTTTCAGGGGGCTAGCGAAAAACTGTTTTTT
TRBJ2-4,TRBD1,TRBV12-3/TRBV12-4,NA,CASSPGQGHIQYF,TGTGCCAGCAGTCCGGGACAGGGGCACATTCAGTACTTC
TRBJ2-1,TRBD2,TRBV12-3/TRBV12-4,NA,CASMASGVVNEQFF,TGTGCCAGCATGGCTAGCGGGGTGGTTAATGAGCAGTTCTTC
TRBJ2-7,TRBD1,TRBV13,NA,CASRPGTGAEQYF,TGTGCCAGCAGACCCGGGACAGGGGCCGAGCAGTACTTC
TRBJ1-5,NA,TRBV6-2/TRBV6-3,NA,CASSYSYQPQHF,TGTGCCAGCAGTTACTCGTATCAGCCCCAGCATTTT
TRBJ2-7,TRBD1,TRBV28,NA,CASSYKGASYEQYF,TGTGCCAGCAGTTACAAGGGGGCCTCCTACGAGCAGTACTTC
TRBJ2-1,TRBD2,TRBV6-2/TRBV6-3,NA,CASSYSRTGGLYNEQFF,TGTGCCAGCAGTTACTCGAGAACGGGGGGGCTTTACAATGAGCAGTTCTTC
TRBJ2-1,TRBD2,TRBV9,NA,CASNFRGGSYNEQFF,TGTGCCAGCAATTTTCGGGGGGGCTCCTACAATGAGCAGTTCTTC
TRBJ2-7,TRBD1,TRBV27,NA,CASTLRSRGRWEQYF,TGTGCCAGCACCCTCAGGAGCAGGGGGCGTTGGGAGCAGTACTTC
TRBJ1-2,NA,TRBV4-2,many,CASSPPLADTANYGYTF,TGTGCCAGCAGCCCCCCCCTGGCTGATACAGCTAACTATGGCTACACCTTC
TRBJ2-7,TRBD2,TRBV12-3/TRBV12-4,many,CASSPKASGYEQYF,TGTGCCAGCAGCCCCAAGGCTAGCGGCTACGAGCAGTACTTC
TRBJ2-5,TRBD2,TRBV7-2,NA,CASSLLPSGTRAETQYF,TGTGCCAGCAGCTTACTTCCTAGCGGAACCCGGGCAGAGACCCAGTACTTC
TRBJ2-7,NA,TRBV4-2,NA,CASSQDRQPYEQYF,TGTGCCAGCAGCCAAGACCGACAGCCCTACGAGCAGTACTTC
TRBJ2-3,NA,TRBV2,once,CASSDKADTQYF,TGTGCCAGCAGTGATAAAGCAGATACGCAGTATTTT
TRBJ1-2,TRBD1,TRBV5-6,once,CASSRGQVGYTF,TGTGCCAGCAGCCGAGGACAGGTTGGCTACACCTTC
TRBJ2-1,NA,TRBV10-3,medium-sized,CAISDYNEQFF,TGTGCCATCAGTGACTACAATGAGCAGTTCTTC
TRBJ2-5,TRBD2,TRBV7-2,NA,CASSSTSGGRYF,TGTGCCAGCAGCTCCACTAGCGGGGGGAGGTACTTC
TRBJ2-7,NA,TRBV2,NA,CASSERVQGGTYNEQYF,TGTGCCAGCAGTGAAAGGGTTCAAGGGGGAACCTACAATGAGCAGTACTTC
TRBJ2-1,NA,TRBV5-1,once,CASSYGLVGMLNEQFF,TGCGCCAGCAGCTATGGTCTGGTAGGGATGCTAAATGAGCAGTTCTTC
TRBJ1-4,TRBD1,TRBV25-1,NA,CAGQDRVNEKLFF,TGTGCCGGCCAGGACAGGGTTAATGAAAAACTGTTTTTT
TRBJ2-5,NA,TRBV7-9,NA,CASSSSSSRGPGTQYF,TGTGCCAGCAGCTCGTCGTCGAGCAGGGGCCCAGGGACCCAGTACTTC
TRBJ2-7,NA,TRBV5-4,NA,CASSQSSPSYEQYF,TGTGCCAGCAGCCAATCCAGTCCCTCCTACGAGCAGTACTTC
TRBJ2-7,NA,TRBV5-6,once,CASSFGGGLYEQYF,TGTGCCAGCAGCTTCGGAGGGGGCCTCTACGAGCAGTACTTC
TRBJ2-1,TRBD2,TRBV7-2,few,CASSLERENEQFF,TGTGCCAGCAGCCTCGAGCGGGAGAATGAGCAGTTCTTC
TRBJ2-5,NA,TRBV12-3/TRBV12-4,NA,CASSETEETQYF,TGTGCCAGCAGCGAAACAGAAGAGACCCAGTACTTC
TRBJ2-3,TRBD1,TRBV29-1,NA,CSVDKTGLTDTQYF,TGCAGCGTGGACAAGACAGGGCTGACAGATACGCAGTATTTT